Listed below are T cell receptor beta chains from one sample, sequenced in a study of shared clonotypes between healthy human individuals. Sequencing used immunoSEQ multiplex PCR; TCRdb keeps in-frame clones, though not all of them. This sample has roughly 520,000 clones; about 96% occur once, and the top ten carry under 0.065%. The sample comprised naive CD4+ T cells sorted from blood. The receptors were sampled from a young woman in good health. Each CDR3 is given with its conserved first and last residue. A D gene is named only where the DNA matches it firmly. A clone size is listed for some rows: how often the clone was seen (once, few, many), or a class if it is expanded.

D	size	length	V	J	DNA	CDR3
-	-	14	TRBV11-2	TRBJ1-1	TGTGCCAGCAGCTTATCTCCGGGGAACACTGAAGCTTTCTTT	CASSLSPGNTEAFF
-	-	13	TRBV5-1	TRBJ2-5	TGCGCCAGCAGCTTGGGGTTTATGGAGACCCAGTACTTC	CASSLGFMETQYF
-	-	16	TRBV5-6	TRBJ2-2	TGTGCCAGCAGCCAATATACAGGATCGAACACCGGGGAGCTGTTTTTT	CASSQYTGSNTGELFF
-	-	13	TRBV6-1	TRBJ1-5	TGTGCCAGCGAGGAGGGGGATTATCAGCCCCAGCATTTT	CASEEGDYQPQHF
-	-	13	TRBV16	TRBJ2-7	TGTGCCAGCAGCCACCACACAGGTTACGAGCAGTACTTC	CASSHHTGYEQYF
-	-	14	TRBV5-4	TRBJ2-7	TGTGCCAGCAGCTTACAAGGACATCCCTACGAGCAGTACTTC	CASSLQGHPYEQYF
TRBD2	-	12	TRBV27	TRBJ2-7	TGTGCCAGCAGTTTTCCGCGGGGGGAGCAGTACTTC	CASSFPRGEQYF
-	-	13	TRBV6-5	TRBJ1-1	TGTGCCAGCAGAGCCCAAGGGTACACTGAAGCTTTCTTT	CASRAQGYTEAFF
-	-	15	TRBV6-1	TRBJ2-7	TGTGCCAGCAGTGAATTGGACAGTTCCTCCTCCGAGCAGTACTTC	CASSELDSSSSEQYF
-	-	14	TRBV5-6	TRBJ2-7	TGTGCCAGCAGCTTGGGGGAAGGGCCGATTGAGCAGTACTTC	CASSLGEGPIEQYF
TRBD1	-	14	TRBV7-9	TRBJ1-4	TGTGCCAGCAGCGGGACAGGGAGCGAAGAAAAACTGTTTTTT	CASSGTGSEEKLFF
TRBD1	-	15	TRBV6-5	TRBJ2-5	TGTGCCAGCAGTTACAGGACAGGGGGCCGAGAGACCCAGTACTTC	CASSYRTGGRETQYF
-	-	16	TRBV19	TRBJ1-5	TGTGCCAGTAGTATAGTCAGGACAAAGGAGCATCAGCCCCAGCATTTT	CASSIVRTKEHQPQHF
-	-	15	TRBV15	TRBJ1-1	TGTGCCACCAGCAGAGATTACGGGCCGAACACTGAAGCTTTCTTT	CATSRDYGPNTEAFF
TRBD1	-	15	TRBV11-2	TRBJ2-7	TGTGCCAGCAGCTCCCGACAGGGGAAACCCTACGAGCAGTACTTC	CASSSRQGKPYEQYF
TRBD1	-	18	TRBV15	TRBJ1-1	TGTGCCACCAGCATACGTACAGGGGGCCCCAGGGGATTAGGTGAAGCTTTCTTT	CATSIRTGGPRGLGEAFF
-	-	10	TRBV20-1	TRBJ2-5	TGCAGTGCTAGATGGGAGACCCAGTACTTC	CSARWETQYF
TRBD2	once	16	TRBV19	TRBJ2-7	TGTGCCAGTAGTCCAGCCCCTAGCGGGGGTACCTACGAGCAGTACTTC	CASSPAPSGGTYEQYF
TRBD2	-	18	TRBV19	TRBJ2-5	TGTGCCAGTAGTAGCGGGAGAGCAGCCTCATGGTACCAAGAGACCCAGTACTTC	CASSSGRAASWYQETQYF
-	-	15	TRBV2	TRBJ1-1	TGTGCCAGCAGTAGAAGACAGACCGCGAACACTGAAGCTTTCTTT	CASSRRQTANTEAFF
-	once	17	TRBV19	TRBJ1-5	TGTGCCAGTAGCGGGTCCCTGGTCCAGGCGAGCAATCAGCCCCAGCATTTT	CASSGSLVQASNQPQHF
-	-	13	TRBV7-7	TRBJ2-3	TGTGCCAGCAGCTTATTAAGCACAGATACGCAGTATTTT	CASSLLSTDTQYF
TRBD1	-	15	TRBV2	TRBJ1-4	TGTGCCAGCAGTCTACCGGGACAGGGTTATGAAAAACTGTTTTTT	CASSLPGQGYEKLFF
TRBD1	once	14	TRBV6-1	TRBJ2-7	TGTGCCAGCAGTATAGGGGGCCTCTCCTACGAGCAGTACTTC	CASSIGGLSYEQYF
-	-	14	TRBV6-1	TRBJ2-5	TGTGCCAGCAGTGATCAGGTCTCGGGAGAGACCCAGTACTTC	CASSDQVSGETQYF
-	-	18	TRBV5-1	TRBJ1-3	TGCGCCAGCAGCTTGGGTTTCGGGGGGGACCACTCTGGAAACACCATATATTTT	CASSLGFGGDHSGNTIYF
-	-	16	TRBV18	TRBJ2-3	TGTGCCAGCTCACCAGGAAAAGTCGCTGGCACAGATACGCAGTATTTT	CASSPGKVAGTDTQYF
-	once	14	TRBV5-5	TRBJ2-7	TGTGCCAGCAGCTGGGGGCAGGGTCCCTACGAGCAGTACTTC	CASSWGQGPYEQYF
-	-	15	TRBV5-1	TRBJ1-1	TGCGCCAGCAGCTTGGCCACCTCCGGGAACACTGAAGCTTTCTTT	CASSLATSGNTEAFF
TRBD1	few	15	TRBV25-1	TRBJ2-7	TGTGCCAGCAGTGCAATGACAGGGGTGATTCACGAGCAGTACTTC	CASSAMTGVIHEQYF
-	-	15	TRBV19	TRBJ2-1	TGTGCCAGTAGTATAGATCAGCCAGGGGACAATGAGCAGTTCTTC	CASSIDQPGDNEQFF
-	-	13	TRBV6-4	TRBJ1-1	TGTGCCAGCAGTAGTGAATCTAACACTGAAGCTTTCTTT	CASSSESNTEAFF
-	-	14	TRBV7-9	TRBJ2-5	TGTGCCAGCAGCTTAGACCCTGGGATGGAGACCCAGTACTTC	CASSLDPGMETQYF
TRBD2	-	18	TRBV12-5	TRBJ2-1	TGTGCTAGTGGTTTTTCACCGTCTAGCGGGAGGGCCTACAATGAGCAGTTCTTC	CASGFSPSSGRAYNEQFF
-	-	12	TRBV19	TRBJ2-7	TGTGCCAGTAGTATTAGGGCGGGCGAGCAGTACTTC	CASSIRAGEQYF
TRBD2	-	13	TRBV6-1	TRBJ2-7	TGTGCCAGCGCCAGCGGGAGGGCCTACGAGCAGTACTTC	CASASGRAYEQYF
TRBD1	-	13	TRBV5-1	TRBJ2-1	TGCGCCAGCAGCTTGGACAGGGGTAATGAGCAGTTCTTC	CASSLDRGNEQFF
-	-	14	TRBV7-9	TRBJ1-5	TGTGCCAGCAGCCCGCCCGGAGCAGATCAGCCCCAGCATTTT	CASSPPGADQPQHF
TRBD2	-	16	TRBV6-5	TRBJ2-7	TGTGCCAGCAGTTACTCGTTTTCTAGCGGGAGTGTCGAGCAGTACTTC	CASSYSFSSGSVEQYF
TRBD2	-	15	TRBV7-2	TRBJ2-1	TGTGCCAGCAGCCATCCTCCCCCGGGGGGCAATGAGCAGTTCTTC	CASSHPPPGGNEQFF
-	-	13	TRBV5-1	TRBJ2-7	TGCGCCAGCAGCCCGGACAGTATCCACGAGCAGTACTTC	CASSPDSIHEQYF
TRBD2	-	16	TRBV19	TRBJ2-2	TGTGCCAGTAGTATCCAGGGGACTAGCGGTACCGGGGAGCTGTTTTTT	CASSIQGTSGTGELFF
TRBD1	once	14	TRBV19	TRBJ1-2	TGTGCCAGTAGTAATCCGGGACAGCACTATGGCTACACCTTC	CASSNPGQHYGYTF
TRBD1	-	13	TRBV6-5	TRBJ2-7	TGTGCCAGCAGTAGGGACAGGGAATACGAGCAGTACTTC	CASSRDREYEQYF
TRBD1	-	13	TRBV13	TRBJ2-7	TGTGCCAGTTCGACAGGGATGGCCTACGAGCAGTACTTC	CASSTGMAYEQYF
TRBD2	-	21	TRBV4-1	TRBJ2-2	TGCGCCAGCAGCCAAGTCCGATCCCCCCTAGCGGGAGGCGGGGGCACCGGGGAGCTGTTTTTT	CASSQVRSPLAGGGGTGELFF
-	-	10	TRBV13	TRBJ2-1	TGTGCCAGCAGCTTCAATGAGCAGTTCTTC	CASSFNEQFF
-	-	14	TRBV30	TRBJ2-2	TGTGCCTGGAGTGTACTGGGGCAGAGGGGGGAGCTGTTTTTT	CAWSVLGQRGELFF
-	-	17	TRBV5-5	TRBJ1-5	TGTGCCAGCAGCTTGGGCCTGACAGGAAATAGCAATCAGCCCCAGCATTTT	CASSLGLTGNSNQPQHF
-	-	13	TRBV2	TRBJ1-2	TGTGCCAGCAGGGAGGACAGCCACTATGGCTACACCTTC	CASREDSHYGYTF
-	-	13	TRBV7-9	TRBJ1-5	TGTGCCAGCAGCCCGGGGAGCAATCAGCCCCAGCATTTT	CASSPGSNQPQHF
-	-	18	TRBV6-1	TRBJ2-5	TGTGCCAGCAGTGGACAGTCGGGAATACCATTCGGTCAAGAGACCCAGTACTTC	CASSGQSGIPFGQETQYF
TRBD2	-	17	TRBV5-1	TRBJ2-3	TGCGCCAGCAGCAAAGGGACTAGCGGGTTCAGCACAGATACGCAGTATTTT	CASSKGTSGFSTDTQYF
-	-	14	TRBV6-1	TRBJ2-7	TGTGCCAGCAGTGAAATGTTAGGCCCCTACGAGCAGTACTTC	CASSEMLGPYEQYF
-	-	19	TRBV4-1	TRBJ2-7	TGCGCCAGCAGCCCTAGGGACGGACAGTTACCTTTGGGGTCCTACGAGCAGTACTTC	CASSPRDGQLPLGSYEQYF
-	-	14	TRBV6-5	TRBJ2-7	TGTGCCAGCAGTTACCGGGACACGTCCTACGAGCAGTACTTC	CASSYRDTSYEQYF
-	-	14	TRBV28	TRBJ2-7	TGTGCCAGCTTTTCGGTACGGGAGCCGGGGGAGCAGTACTTC	CASFSVREPGEQYF
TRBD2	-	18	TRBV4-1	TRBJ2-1	TGCGCCAGCAGCCAAGTGTTTGCGGGAGTAAGACAAAACAATGAGCAGTTCTTC	CASSQVFAGVRQNNEQFF
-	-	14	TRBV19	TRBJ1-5	TGTGCCAGTAGTATATCAGGGTACAATCAGCCCCAGCATTTT	CASSISGYNQPQHF